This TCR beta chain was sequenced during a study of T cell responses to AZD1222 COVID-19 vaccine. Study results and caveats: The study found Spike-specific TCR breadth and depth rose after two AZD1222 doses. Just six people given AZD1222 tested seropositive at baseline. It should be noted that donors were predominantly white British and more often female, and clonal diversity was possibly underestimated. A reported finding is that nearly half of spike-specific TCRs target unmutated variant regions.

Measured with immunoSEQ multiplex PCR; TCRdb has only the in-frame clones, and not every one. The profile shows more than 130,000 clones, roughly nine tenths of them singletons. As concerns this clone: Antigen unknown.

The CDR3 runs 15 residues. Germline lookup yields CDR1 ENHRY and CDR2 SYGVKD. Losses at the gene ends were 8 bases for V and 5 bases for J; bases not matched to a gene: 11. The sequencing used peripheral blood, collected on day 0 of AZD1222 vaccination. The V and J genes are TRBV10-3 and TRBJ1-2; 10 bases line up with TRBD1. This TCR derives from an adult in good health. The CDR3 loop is CAILRPGQGRYGYTF. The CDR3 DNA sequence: TGTGCCATCCTCCGCCCGGGACAGGGGAGGTATGGCTACACCTTC.